This paragraph covers one TCR beta chain sequence. This sample stems from a study of blood T cells in healthy people across ages. Primers used in a second PCR of about 6 to 11 cycles were a sample-barcoded 5' primer and a J-beta primer mix. MiXCR, run by TCRdb on the 5' RACE reads, gives a single entry per CDR3 protein. The top ten hold about 3.8% of the sample, which has about 1.5 million distinct CDR3 sequences, about 42% seen once. V lost 4 bases and J lost 5; bases outside the gene matches: 9. This CDR3 region has 15 residues. The germline gives CDR1 LNHDA, CDR2 SQIVND (reference sequence). The sequence derives from a woman younger than 35 in good health. This chain joins TRBV19 and TRBJ2-3, with TRBD2 identical over 7 bases. Sequences were obtained from blood. DNA for the CDR3: TGTGCCAGTAGTACTCTGGCGGGAGCGAGAGATACGCAGTATTTT. Translated: CASSTLAGARDTQYF.